One sample yielded the 21 T cell receptor beta chains listed below, sequenced in a study of cytomegalovirus exposure and HLA in healthy donors. A multiplex PCR was run with 60 Vbeta primers and 13 Jbeta primers. Here immunoSEQ multiplex PCR was the method, and the copy in TCRdb shows in-frame clones only, minus some. The sample lists 80,000 to 130,000 clones; 76% were seen once. The sample comprised PBMCs. These receptors all come from a woman between 45 and 60 years old in good health and CMV-seropositive.

This sequence joins TRBV7-9 and TRBJ2-3; 9 nucleotides agree with TRBD2. The CDR3 runs 16 residues. The V and J ends lost 5 bases and 4 bases, in that order; junction bases with no gene match: 10. Germline loops: CDR1 SEHNR, CDR2 FQNEAQ (reference sequence). Written as DNA, the CDR3 is TGTGCCAGCAGCCCTTGGGGTAGCGGGAGTGCAGATACGCAGTATTTT. Translated, it gives CASSPWGSGSADTQYF. The full variable domain, rest sourced from reference TRBV7-9 and TRBJ2-3, is DTGVSQNPRHKITKRGQNVTFRCDPISEHNRLYWYRQTLGQGPEFLTYFQNEAQLEKSRLLSDRFSAERPKGSFSTLEIQRTEQGDSAMYLCASSPWGSGSADTQYFGPGTRLTVL.

This clone was counted between two and nine times. CDR3 sequence (DNA): TGTGCCAGTAGTATAGAGGGCGCGAAGACCCAGTACTTC. It encodes CASSIEGAKTQYF. The chain couples TRBV19 to TRBJ2-5; no clear D. Germline CDR1 is LNHDA and CDR2 is SQIVND (reference sequence). CDR3 length equals 13 residues. With 0 bases removed from V and 6 bases from J, the gap between germline ends came to 8 bases.

The genes are TRBV30 and TRBJ1-1; 8 nucleotides match TRBD1. The length of the CDR3 is 14 residues. Trimming removed 3 bases from V and 6 bases from J; junction bases left unmatched: 9. Germline loops: CDR1 GTSNPN, CDR2 SVGIG (reference sequence). DNA for the CDR3: TGTGCCTGGAGCAGGGGACAGGCAACATCTGAAGCTTTCTTT. It specifies CAWSRGQATSEAFF.

As to this clone: Other nucleotide sequences in the sample specify the same CDR3. This chain connects TRBV4-2 to TRBJ1-2; no clear D. V was shortened by 0 bases and J by 4 bases, with 6 bases between the two germline ends. The germline V gene encodes CDR1 LGHNA and CDR2 YNFKEQ. The CDR3 sequence is 13 residues long. The CDR3: CASSQEGGYGYTF. The CDR3 DNA sequence: TGTGCCAGCAGCCAAGAAGGAGGCTATGGCTACACCTTC.

The V and J genes are TRBV14 and TRBJ2-3; 9 bases line up with TRBD2. This CDR3 region has 17 residues. The J segment lost 4 bases and the V segment lost 0 bases, leaving 8 bases of the junction unmatched. Germline V lookup: CDR1 SGHDN, CDR2 FVKESK. The CDR3: CASSQEWPSGIADTQYF. The CDR3 nucleotides are TGTGCCAGCAGCCAAGAATGGCCTAGCGGGATAGCAGATACGCAGTATTTT.

The rearrangement links TRBV30 to TRBJ1-4; D unresolved. Germline V CDR1 and CDR2: GTSNPN, SVGIG (reference sequence). V lost 4 bases and J 8 bases, leaving 14 bases between the germline ends. CDR3 length equals 13 residues. CDR3 DNA sequence: TGTGCCTGGATGCGGCCGGGAGAAGAAAAACTGTTTTTT. It encodes CAWMRPGEEKLFF.

J is TRBJ1-1 and V is TRBV29-1; 9 nucleotides match TRBD1. This CDR3 is built from 13 residues. The V gene's germline CDR1 is SQVTM and CDR2 ANQGSEA. V shed 7 bases, J shed 5 bases, and the junction held 8 bases outside the gene matches. This CDR3 reads CSGDRGAGTEAFF. In DNA form, the CDR3 reads TGCAGCGGAGACAGGGGGGCCGGGACTGAAGCTTTCTTT.

The V gene is TRBV10-1, the J gene TRBJ2-7; tentative D call: TRBD1 (6 bases). Germline loops: CDR1 WNHNN, CDR2 SYGVQD (reference sequence). V lost 0 bases and J 0 bases, leaving 6 bases between the germline ends. The CDR3 contains 14 residues. The CDR3 DNA reads as TGCGCCAGCAGTGAGTCGGGGGCCTCCTACGAGCAGTACTTC. The encoded protein is CASSESGASYEQYF.

This clone was recorded a few times. Other DNA sequences in this specimen translate into the identical CDR3. The CDR3 loop is CASSPGYGYTF. The CDR3 bases are TGTGCCAGCAGCCCCGGCTATGGCTACACCTTC. This chain links TRBV6-5 with TRBJ1-2; D remains ambiguous. The V gene lost 6 bases and the J gene lost 4 bases, with 6 bases spanning the gap. The CDR3 has 11 amino acids. Per the germline V gene, CDR1 is MNHEY and CDR2 is SVGAGI.

The genes are TRBV7-9 and TRBJ2-2; D is ambiguous. V shed 7 bases and J shed 0 bases, with 12 bases lying between them. The CDR3 has 15 amino acids. Germline-derived CDR1 and CDR2 are SEHNR and FQNEAQ (reference sequence). The CDR3 spells CASIEKAANTGELFF. The CDR3 DNA sequence: TGTGCCAGCATCGAAAAGGCGGCGAACACCGGGGAGCTGTTTTTT.

V is TRBV5-4 and J is TRBJ1-1; 8 bases agree with TRBD1. CDR3 size: 15 residues. V was clipped by 0 bases and J by 6 bases; unmatched bases: 7. Germline V lookup: CDR1 SGHNT, CDR2 YYREEE (reference sequence). CDR3 DNA: TGTGCCAGCAGCTTGGATCAGACAGGGGCCGCTGAAGCTTTCTTT. Amino acid sequence: CASSLDQTGAAEAFF.

This clone appeared a few times. The sample has other DNA sequences that encode this CDR3 too. V and J are TRBV5-5 and TRBJ2-3; 7 bases line up with TRBD2. Per germline, CDR1 SGHKS and CDR2 YYEKEE (reference sequence). With V trimmed by 0 bases and J by 4 bases, 2 bases remained unmatched. The CDR3 length is 14 residues. In DNA, the CDR3 is TGTGCCAGCAGCTTGGTTCGGGGGGCAGATACGCAGTATTTT. This encodes CASSLVRGADTQYF.

The CDR3 protein is CASWLGGTYNEQFF. CDR3 sequence (DNA): TGTGCCAGCTGGCTAGGCGGGACTTACAATGAGCAGTTCTTC. The V and J genes are TRBV2 and TRBJ2-1, with TRBD2 as a possible D gene (6 bases). Trimming stripped 8 bases from V and 4 bases from J, with 15 bases between. There are 14 residues in the CDR3. Per germline, CDR1 SNHLY and CDR2 FYNNEI.

This clone was counted once. V usage is TRBV27 and J usage is TRBJ2-5, with 7 bases aligning to TRBD1. The J call may be mistaken, given a closer DNA end match to TRBJ2-7. The CDR3 contains 14 residues. Germline V CDR1 and CDR2: MNHEY, SMNVEV (reference sequence). As DNA, the CDR3 is TGTGCCAGCGGAAGGGACAGAGCCTCCTACGAGCAGTACTTC. It codes for CASGRDRASYEQYF.

This chain uses TRBV6-6 with TRBJ1-1; 8 bases line up with TRBD1. The germline V gene encodes CDR1 MNHNY and CDR2 SVGAGI (reference sequence). After removal of 0 bases from V and 6 bases from J, the junction contained 6 bases not matched to a gene. The CDR3 runs 15 residues. The CDR3 DNA sequence: TGTGCCAGCAGTTACTCCCGGACAGGGCTCCCTGAAGCTTTCTTT. Translated: CASSYSRTGLPEAFF.

Comments on this clone: The sample carries other DNA sequences with the same CDR3. The chain employs TRBV5-1 and TRBJ2-5; 7 positions agree with TRBD1. There are 14 residues in the CDR3. Trimming at V came to 0 bases and at J to 5 bases, leaving 4 bases not matched to a gene. Germline V lookup: CDR1 SGHRS, CDR2 YFSETQ. The CDR3: CASSLGQGVETQYF. The CDR3 region has the DNA TGCGCCAGCAGCTTGGGACAGGGAGTTGAGACCCAGTACTTC.

The rearrangement joins TRBV5-6 to TRBJ2-5; D is uncertain. V was pared by 4 bases and J by 1 base, with 11 bases between. CDR1 and CDR2 (germline): SGHDT, YYEEEE. The CDR3 extends over 14 amino acids. The CDR3 is CASSPPSSQETQYF. The CDR3 region has the DNA TGTGCCAGCAGCCCGCCGTCTAGCCAAGAGACCCAGTACTTC.

The chain couples TRBV6-6 to TRBJ1-1; D uncertain. Germline V gene lookup returns CDR1 MNHNY and CDR2 SVGAGI (reference sequence). The CDR3 is 11 amino acids. The ends were cut back, 10 bases at V and 6 bases at J, with 12 bases in the middle. CDR3 DNA: TGTGCCACTAATTTTATTTCTGAAGCTTTCTTT. It is translated as CATNFISEAFF.

The CDR3: CASSVDRANTEAFF. The CDR3 nucleotides are TGTGCCAGCAGTGTAGACAGGGCGAACACTGAAGCTTTCTTT. The J gene is TRBJ1-1, the V gene TRBV27; TRBD1 matches at 7 bases. This CDR3 has 14 residues. J gave up 1 base and V 5 bases, and 4 bases lay outside the gene matches. The germline CDR1 and CDR2 sequences are MNHEY and SMNVEV (reference sequence).

This sequence joins TRBV18 and TRBJ1-2; 7 positions agree with TRBD1. Trimming took 3 bases from V and 2 from J; bases not matched to a gene: 6. CDR3 length equals 15 residues. The germline V gene encodes CDR1 KGHSH and CDR2 LQKENI. The CDR3 protein is CASSPKGGWNYGYTF. The DNA of the CDR3 is TGTGCCAGCTCACCGAAAGGGGGCTGGAACTATGGCTACACCTTC.

V gene TRBV5-6 combines with J gene TRBJ2-2; maybe TRBD2 (6 bases). CDR1 and CDR2 (germline): SGHDT, YYEEEE. V was clipped by 5 bases and J by 5 bases, with 13 bases between them. This CDR3 is 14 amino acids long. CDR3 region: CASRSGGATGELFF. The CDR3 DNA sequence: TGTGCCAGCAGGTCCGGGGGAGCTACCGGGGAGCTGTTTTTT. The variable domain in full, with the rest retrieved from reference TRBV5-6 and TRBJ2-2, is DAGVTQSPTHLIKTRGQQVTLRCSPKSGHDTVSWYQQALGQGPQFIFQYYEEEERQRGNFPDRFSGHQFPNYSSELNVNALLLGDSALYLCASRSGGATGELFFGEGSRLTVL.